This TCR beta chain was identified during a study of blood T cells in healthy people across ages. Primers used in a second PCR of roughly 6 to 12 cycles were a sample-barcoded 5' primer and a J-beta primer mix. One entry per CDR3 protein, called by TCRdb with MiXCR from the 5' RACE reads. Here the sample spans about 1.8 million distinct CDR3 sequences, 49% being singletons. Points from the study as a whole: Naive CD4+ cells and diversity were both higher in long-lived donors than in aged donors.

The CDR3 spans 15 residues. Trimming removed 1 base at V and 2 bases at J, with 12 bases between. This clonotype has just a few counts. What it binds is not known. The chain recombines TRBV12-3 or TRBV12-4 with TRBJ2-7, with D possibly TRBD2 on 6 matching bases. The sequencing input was blood. This receptor was obtained from a middle-aged woman in good health. The CDR3 DNA sequence: TGTGCCAGCAGTTTAGAGAGTCCGGGAGCCTACGAGCAGTACTTC. Translation: CASSLESPGAYEQYF.